Reported below is one T cell receptor beta chain. Its antigen is currently unknown. The data derive from a study of T cell repertoires in cytomegalovirus infection. Study at large: Evidence of both CMV infection and a matching HLA type came from public TCR beta signatures. Findings and caveats of the study: Cumulative public TCR beta family frequency identified CMV carriers with the relevant HLA. The response measured ex vivo was dominated by TCR beta clonotypes (HLA-C-restricted and CMV-specific).

TCRdb itself ran the reads through MiXCR, one entry per CDR3 protein. This repertoire shows 160,000 or so distinct CDR3 sequences, about 20% found once; its top ten account for more than 25%. This TCR was recovered from a human donor in good health (CMV status not recorded). Some clones in this sample may be carry-over from other donors' samples. The sequencing used CD8+ T cells from cultured PBMCs, collected from culture after CMV antigen stimulation.

CDR3 in amino acids: CASGRTSRGADTQYF. CDR3 sequence (DNA): TGTGCCAGCGGGAGGACTAGCCGGGGGGCAGATACGCAGTATTTT. The chain joins TRBV7-6 to TRBJ2-3, with 8 bases identical to TRBD2. Trimming took 8 bases from V and 4 from J; bases not matched to a gene: 11. The CDR3 loop spans 15 amino acids. Per the germline V gene, CDR1 is SGHVS and CDR2 is FNYEAQ.